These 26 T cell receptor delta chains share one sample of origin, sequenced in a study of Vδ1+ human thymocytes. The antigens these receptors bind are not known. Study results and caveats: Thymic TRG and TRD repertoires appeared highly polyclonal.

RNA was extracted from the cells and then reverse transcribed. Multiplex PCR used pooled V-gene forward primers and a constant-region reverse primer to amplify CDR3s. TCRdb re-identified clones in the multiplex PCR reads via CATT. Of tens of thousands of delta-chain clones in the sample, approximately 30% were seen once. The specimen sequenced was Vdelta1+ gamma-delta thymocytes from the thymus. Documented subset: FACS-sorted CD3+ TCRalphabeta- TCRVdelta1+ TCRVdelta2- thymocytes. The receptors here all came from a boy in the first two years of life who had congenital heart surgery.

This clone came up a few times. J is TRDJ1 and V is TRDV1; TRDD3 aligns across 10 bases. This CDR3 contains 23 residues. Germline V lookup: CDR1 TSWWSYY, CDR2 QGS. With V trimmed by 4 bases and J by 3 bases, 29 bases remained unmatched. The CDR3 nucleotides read TGTGCTCTTGGGGTTCCCGGGGATTCTGAAGGGGGATACGCTAAGTTGGCGTCCGATAAACTCATCTTT. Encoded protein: CALGVPGDSEGGYAKLASDKLIF.

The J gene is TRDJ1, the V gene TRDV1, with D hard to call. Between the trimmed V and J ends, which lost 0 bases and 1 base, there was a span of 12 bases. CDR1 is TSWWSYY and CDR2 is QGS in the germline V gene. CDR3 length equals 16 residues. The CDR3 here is CALGELVLGGTDKLIF. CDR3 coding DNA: TGTGCTCTTGGGGAACTGGTTTTAGGTGGCACCGATAAACTCATCTTT.

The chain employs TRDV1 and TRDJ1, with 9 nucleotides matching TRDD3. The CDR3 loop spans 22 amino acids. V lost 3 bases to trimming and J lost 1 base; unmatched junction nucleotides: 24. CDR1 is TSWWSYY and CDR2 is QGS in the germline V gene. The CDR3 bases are TGTGCTCTTGGGGAGACTCCTACACCCAACGGTGGACGGGGATACGGCACCGATAAACTCATCTTT. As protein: CALGETPTPNGGRGYGTDKLIF.

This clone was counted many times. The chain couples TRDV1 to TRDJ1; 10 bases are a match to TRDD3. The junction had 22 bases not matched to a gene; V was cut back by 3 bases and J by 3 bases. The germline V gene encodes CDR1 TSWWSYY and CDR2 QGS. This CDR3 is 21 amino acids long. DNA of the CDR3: TGTGCTCTTGGGGACGGCCTCCGCACTTGGGGGATACTATGTTGTCCCGATAAACTCATCTTT. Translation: CALGDGLRTWGILCCPDKLIF.

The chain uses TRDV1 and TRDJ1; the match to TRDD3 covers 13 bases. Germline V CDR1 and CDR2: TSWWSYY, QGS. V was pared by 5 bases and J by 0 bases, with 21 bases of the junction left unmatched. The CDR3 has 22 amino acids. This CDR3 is CALGTRPFTGGYGRGDTDKLIF. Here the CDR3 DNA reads TGTGCTCTTGGGACGCGGCCTTTTACTGGGGGATACGGCCGGGGGGACACCGATAAACTCATCTTT.

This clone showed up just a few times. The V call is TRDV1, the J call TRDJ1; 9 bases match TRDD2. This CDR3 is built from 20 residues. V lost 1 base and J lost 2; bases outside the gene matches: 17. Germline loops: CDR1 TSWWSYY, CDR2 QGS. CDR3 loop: CALGEQCLPTIFGSTDKLIF. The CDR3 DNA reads TGTGCTCTTGGGGAACAATGCCTTCCTACCATCTTCGGTAGTACCGATAAACTCATCTTT.

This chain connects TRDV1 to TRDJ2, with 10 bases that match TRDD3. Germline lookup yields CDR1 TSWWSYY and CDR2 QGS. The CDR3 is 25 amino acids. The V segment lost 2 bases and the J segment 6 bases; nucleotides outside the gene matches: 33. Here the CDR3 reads CALGEFLQPHFPLVLGDRSPAQLFF. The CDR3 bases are TGTGCTCTTGGGGAATTTTTGCAACCGCATTTCCCTCTCGTGCTGGGGGATAGGTCGCCAGCACAACTCTTCTTT.

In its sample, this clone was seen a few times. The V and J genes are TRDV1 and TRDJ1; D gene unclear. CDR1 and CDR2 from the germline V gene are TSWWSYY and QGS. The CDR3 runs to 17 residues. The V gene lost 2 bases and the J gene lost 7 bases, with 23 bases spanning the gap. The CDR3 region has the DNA TGTGCTCTTGGGGAAATCAGAGTCAGCGAAAGGCCGGGTAAACTCATCTTT. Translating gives CALGEIRVSERPGKLIF.

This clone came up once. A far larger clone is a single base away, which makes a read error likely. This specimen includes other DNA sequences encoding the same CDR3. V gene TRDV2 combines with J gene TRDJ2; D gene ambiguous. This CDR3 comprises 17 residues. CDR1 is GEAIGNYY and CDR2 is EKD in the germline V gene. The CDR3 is CACDTADPAALTAQLFF. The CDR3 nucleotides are TGTGCCTGTGACACCGCGGATCCGGCGGCTTTGACGGCACAACTCTTCTTT.

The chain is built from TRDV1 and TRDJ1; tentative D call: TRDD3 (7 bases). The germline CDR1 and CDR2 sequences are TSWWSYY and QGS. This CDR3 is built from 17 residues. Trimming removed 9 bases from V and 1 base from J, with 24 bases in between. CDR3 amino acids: CALSVLPGGLLTDKLIF. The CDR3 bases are TGTGCTCTCAGCGTCCTACCTGGGGGCCTACTCACCGATAAACTCATCTTT.

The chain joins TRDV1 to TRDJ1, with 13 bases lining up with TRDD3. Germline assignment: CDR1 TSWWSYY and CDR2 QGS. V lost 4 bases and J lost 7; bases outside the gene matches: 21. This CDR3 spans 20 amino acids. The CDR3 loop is CALGGSGGPRCTGGYGKLIF. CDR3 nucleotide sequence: TGTGCTCTTGGGGGCTCCGGGGGGCCCCGCTGTACTGGGGGATACGGTAAACTCATCTTT.

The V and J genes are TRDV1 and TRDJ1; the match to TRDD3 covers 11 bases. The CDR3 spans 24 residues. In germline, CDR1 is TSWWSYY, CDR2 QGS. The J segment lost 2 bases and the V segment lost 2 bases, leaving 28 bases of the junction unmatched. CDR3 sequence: CALGEGNYYFSFSVGDTSTDKLIF. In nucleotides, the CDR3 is TGTGCTCTTGGGGAAGGAAATTATTACTTCTCGTTCTCGGTGGGGGATACGTCGACCGATAAACTCATCTTT.

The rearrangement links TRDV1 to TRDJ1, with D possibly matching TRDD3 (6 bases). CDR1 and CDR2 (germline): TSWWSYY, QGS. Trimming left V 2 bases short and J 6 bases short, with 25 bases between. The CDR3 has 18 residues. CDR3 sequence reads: CALGEGPPDCTGSYKLIF. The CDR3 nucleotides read TGTGCTCTTGGGGAAGGTCCACCCGACTGTACTGGGTCCTATAAACTCATCTTT.

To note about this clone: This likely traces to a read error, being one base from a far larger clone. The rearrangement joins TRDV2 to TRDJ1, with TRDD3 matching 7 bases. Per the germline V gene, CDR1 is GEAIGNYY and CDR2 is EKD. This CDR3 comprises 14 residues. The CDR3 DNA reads TGTGCCTGTGAAAGGGTGACTGGGGCTGATACACTCATCTTT. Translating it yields CACERVTGADTLIF.

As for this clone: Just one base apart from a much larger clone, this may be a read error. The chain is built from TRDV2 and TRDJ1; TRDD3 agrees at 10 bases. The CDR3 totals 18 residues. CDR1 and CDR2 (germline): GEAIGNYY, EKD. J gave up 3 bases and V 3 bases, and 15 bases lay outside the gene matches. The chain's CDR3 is CACDADLLGDACADKLIF. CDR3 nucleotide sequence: TGTGCCTGTGACGCGGATTTACTGGGGGATGCTTGTGCCGATAAACTCATCTTT.

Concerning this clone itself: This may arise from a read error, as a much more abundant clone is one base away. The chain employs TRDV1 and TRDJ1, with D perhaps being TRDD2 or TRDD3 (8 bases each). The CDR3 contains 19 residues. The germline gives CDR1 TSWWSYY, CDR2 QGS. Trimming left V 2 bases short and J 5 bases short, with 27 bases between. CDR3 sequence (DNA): TGTGCTCTTGGGGAAGGCCTTCCTAAAGTCTGGGGGAGCCGAGATAAACTCATCTTT. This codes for CALGEGLPKVWGSRDKLIF.

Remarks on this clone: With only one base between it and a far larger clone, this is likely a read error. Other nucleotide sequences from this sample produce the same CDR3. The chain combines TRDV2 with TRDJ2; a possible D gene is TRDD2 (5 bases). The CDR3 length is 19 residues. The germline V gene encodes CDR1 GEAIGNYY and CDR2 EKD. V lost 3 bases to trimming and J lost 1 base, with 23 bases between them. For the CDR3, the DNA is TGTGCCTGTGACCCTACTTACCTGCCCCGACCCCATTTGACAGCACAACTCTTCTTT. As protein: CACDPTYLPRPHLTAQLFF.

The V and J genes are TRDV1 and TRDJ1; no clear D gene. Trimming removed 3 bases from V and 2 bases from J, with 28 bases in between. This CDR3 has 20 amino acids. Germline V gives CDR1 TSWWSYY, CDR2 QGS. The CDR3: CALGDHPLGRYSRVTDKLIF. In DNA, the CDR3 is TGTGCTCTTGGGGATCACCCCCTAGGTAGATATTCCAGAGTTACCGATAAACTCATCTTT.

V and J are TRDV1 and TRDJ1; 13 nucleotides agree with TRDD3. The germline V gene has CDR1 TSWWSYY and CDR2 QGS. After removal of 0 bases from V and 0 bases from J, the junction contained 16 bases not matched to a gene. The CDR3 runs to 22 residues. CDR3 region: CALGELPIPHWGIRMYTDKLIF. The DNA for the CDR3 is TGTGCTCTTGGGGAACTCCCCATTCCGCACTGGGGGATACGCATGTACACCGATAAACTCATCTTT.

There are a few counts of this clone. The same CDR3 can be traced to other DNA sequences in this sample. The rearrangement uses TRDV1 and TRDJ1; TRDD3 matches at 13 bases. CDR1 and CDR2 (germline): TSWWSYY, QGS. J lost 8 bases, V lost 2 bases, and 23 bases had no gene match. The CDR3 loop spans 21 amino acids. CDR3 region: CALGEVTIRILGDTTYLKLIF. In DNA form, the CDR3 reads TGTGCTCTTGGGGAAGTCACTATCCGAATACTGGGGGATACGACGTACTTAAAACTCATCTTT.

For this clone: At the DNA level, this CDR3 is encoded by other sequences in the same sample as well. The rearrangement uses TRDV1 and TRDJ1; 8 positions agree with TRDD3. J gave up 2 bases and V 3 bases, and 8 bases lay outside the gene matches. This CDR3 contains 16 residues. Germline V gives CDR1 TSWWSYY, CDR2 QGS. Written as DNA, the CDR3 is TGTGCTCTTGGGGACGGGGATACTGAAGGTACCGATAAACTCATCTTT. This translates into CALGDGDTEGTDKLIF.

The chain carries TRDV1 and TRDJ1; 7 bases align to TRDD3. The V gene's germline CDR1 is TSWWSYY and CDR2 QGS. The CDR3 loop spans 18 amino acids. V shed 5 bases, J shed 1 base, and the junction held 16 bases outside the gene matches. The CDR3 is CALGNWGFPRGVTDKLIF. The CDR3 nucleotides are TGTGCTCTTGGGAACTGGGGATTTCCGAGGGGGGTCACCGATAAACTCATCTTT.

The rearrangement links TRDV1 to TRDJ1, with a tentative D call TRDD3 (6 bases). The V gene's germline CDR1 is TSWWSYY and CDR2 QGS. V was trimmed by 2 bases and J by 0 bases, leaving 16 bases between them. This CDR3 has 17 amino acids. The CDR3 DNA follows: TGTGCTCTTGGGGAATGGAGGGGGGACCCGTACACCGATAAACTCATCTTT. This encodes CALGEWRGDPYTDKLIF.

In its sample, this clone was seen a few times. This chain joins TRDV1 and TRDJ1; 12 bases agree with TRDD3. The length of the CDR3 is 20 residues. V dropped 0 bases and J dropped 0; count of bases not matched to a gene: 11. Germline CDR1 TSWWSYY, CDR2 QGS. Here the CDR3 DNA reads TGTGCTCTTGGGGAACTTTCCCCTGGGGGATACGCGGCGTACACCGATAAACTCATCTTT. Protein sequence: CALGELSPGGYAAYTDKLIF.

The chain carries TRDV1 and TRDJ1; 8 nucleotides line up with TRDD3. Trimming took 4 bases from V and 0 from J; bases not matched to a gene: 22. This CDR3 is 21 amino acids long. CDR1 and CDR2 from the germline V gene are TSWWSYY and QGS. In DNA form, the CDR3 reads TGTGCTCTTGGGGCTTACGACTCTACGTACTGGGGGCCACCGTACACCGATAAACTCATCTTT. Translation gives CALGAYDSTYWGPPYTDKLIF.

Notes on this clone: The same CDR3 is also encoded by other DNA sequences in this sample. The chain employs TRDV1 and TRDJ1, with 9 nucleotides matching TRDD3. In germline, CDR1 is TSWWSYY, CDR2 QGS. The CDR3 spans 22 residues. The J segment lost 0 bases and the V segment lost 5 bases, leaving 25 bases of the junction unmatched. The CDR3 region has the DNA TGTGCTCTTGGGAACGGCCCACGGCCAGACTGGGGGACCATAGATTACACCGATAAACTCATCTTT. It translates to CALGNGPRPDWGTIDYTDKLIF.